This T cell receptor (beta chain) is from a study of blood T cell repertoires in COVID-19. Study overall: The origin of the acute and convalescent COVID-19 samples was the United States, Italy and Spain. The cDNA or gDNA used as material had been derived from T cells, B-cell-depleted T cells, or PBMCs.

Using immunoSEQ multiplex PCR, the repertoire was profiled, and TCRdb retains in-frame clones only, with some absent. Among around 100,000 clones listed, approximately 90% were seen once. This receptor was identified in a woman aged 50 to 65 with acute or convalescent COVID-19. Input material: peripheral blood.

CDR3 bases: TGCGCCAGCAGCCAGTCCCAGCGGGGCCACACAGATACGCAGTATTTT. Its protein product is CASSQSQRGHTDTQYF. The rearrangement links TRBV4-1 to TRBJ2-3; 7 bases agree with TRBD2. Germline assignment: CDR1 MGHRA and CDR2 YSYEKL. The junction had 8 bases not matched to a gene; V was cut back by 3 bases and J by 2 bases. The CDR3 runs to 16 residues.